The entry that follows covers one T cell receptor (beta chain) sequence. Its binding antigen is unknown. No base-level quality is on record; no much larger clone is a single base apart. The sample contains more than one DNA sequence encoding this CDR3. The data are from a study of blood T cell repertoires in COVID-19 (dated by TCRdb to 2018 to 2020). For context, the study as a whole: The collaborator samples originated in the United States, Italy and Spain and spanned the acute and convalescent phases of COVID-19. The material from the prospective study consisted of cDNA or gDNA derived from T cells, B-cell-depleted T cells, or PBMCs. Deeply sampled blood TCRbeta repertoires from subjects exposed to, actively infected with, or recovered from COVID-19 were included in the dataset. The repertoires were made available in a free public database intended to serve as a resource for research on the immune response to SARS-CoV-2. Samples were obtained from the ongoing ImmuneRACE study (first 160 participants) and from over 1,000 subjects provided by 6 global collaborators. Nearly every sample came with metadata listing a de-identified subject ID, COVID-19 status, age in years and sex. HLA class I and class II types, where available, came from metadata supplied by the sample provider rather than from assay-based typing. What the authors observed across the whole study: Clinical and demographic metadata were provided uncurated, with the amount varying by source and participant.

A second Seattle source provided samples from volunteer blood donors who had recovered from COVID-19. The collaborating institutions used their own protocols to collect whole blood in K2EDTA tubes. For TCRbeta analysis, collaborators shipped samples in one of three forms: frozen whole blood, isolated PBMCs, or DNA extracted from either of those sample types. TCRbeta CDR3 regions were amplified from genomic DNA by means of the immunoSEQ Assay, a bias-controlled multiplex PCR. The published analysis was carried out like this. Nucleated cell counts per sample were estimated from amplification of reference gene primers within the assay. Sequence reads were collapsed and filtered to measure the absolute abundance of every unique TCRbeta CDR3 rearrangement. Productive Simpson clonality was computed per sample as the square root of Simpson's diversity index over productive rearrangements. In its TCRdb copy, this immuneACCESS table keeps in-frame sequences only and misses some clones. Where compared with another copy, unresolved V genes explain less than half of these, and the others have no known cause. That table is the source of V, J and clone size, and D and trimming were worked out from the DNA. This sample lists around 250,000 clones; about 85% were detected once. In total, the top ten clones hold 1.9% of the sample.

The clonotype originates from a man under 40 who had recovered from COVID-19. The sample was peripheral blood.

Read as DNA, the sequence is TGTGCCAGCAGTGAACTAGAGAACACTGAAGCTTTCTTT. It translates as CASSELENTEAFF. The chain was built from TRBV2 and TRBJ1-1; the D gene identity is not certain. The CDR3 contains 13 residues, cysteine and phenylalanine counted. The retained sequence is limited to the CDR3, 39 bases, with the frame set at the first base. Trimming removed 2 bases from V and 1 base from J, leaving 5 bases between the germline ends. CDR1 is given as SNHLY and CDR2 as FYNNEI, both from the germline V gene. This CDR3, with the reference TRBV2 and TRBJ1-1 proteins standing in past its ends, gives the full variable domain EPEVTQTPSHQVTQMGQEVILRCVPISNHLYFYWYRQILGQKVEFLVSFYNNEISEKSEIFDDQFSVERPDGSNFTLKIRSTKLEDSAMYFCASSELENTEAFFGQGTRLTVV.